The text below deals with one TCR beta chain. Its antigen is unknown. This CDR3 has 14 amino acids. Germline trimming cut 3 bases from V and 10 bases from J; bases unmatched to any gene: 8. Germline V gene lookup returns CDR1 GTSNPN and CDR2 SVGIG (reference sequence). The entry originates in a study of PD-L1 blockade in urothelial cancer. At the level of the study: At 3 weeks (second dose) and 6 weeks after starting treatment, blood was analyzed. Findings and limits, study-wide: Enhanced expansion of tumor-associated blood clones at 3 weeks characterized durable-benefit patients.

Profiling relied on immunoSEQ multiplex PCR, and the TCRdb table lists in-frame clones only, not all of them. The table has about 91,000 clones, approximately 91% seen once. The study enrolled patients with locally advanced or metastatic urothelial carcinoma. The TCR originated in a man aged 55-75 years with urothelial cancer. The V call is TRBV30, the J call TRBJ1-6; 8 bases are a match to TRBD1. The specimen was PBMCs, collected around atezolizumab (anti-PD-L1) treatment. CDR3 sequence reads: CAWSNQGTGSPLHF. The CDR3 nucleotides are TGTGCCTGGAGCAACCAAGGGACAGGATCACCCCTCCACTTT.